A single sample gave rise to the 10 T cell receptor beta chains below, sequenced in a study of blood T cell repertoires in COVID-19. The assay was immunoSEQ multiplex PCR, and TCRdb's table has in-frame clones only and misses some. The sample yields some 170,000 clones, around 76% seen once. The source material was peripheral blood. The receptors shown here come from a woman in her 70s with acute or convalescent COVID-19.

The V and J genes are TRBV19 and TRBJ1-2, with 9 bases fitting TRBD1. Germline V gene lookup returns CDR1 LNHDA and CDR2 SQIVND (reference sequence). J gave up 4 bases and V 11 bases, and 8 bases lay outside the gene matches. The CDR3 sequence is 13 residues long. CDR3 amino acids: CAERQGVLYGYTF. The CDR3 nucleotides read TGTGCCGAAAGACAGGGGGTACTCTATGGCTACACCTTC.

Comment on this clone: Different DNA sequences within this sample yield the same CDR3. The genes are TRBV5-6 and TRBJ2-7; 7 bases are shared with TRBD1. The V and J ends lost 3 bases and 4 bases, in that order; junction bases with no gene match: 4. The CDR3 spans 13 residues. CDR1 is SGHDT, CDR2 YYEEEE, per germline. CDR3 nucleotide sequence: TGTGCCAGCAGCTCGACAGGGCGGTACGAGCAGTACTTC. Amino acid sequence: CASSSTGRYEQYF.

CDR3 sequence reads: CASSPDRDYGYTF. CDR3 DNA sequence: TGTGCCAGTAGTCCAGACAGGGACTATGGCTACACCTTC. The genes are TRBV19 and TRBJ1-2; TRBD1 matches 7 bases. CDR1 and CDR2 from the germline V gene are LNHDA and SQIVND (reference sequence). V shed 5 bases, J shed 3 bases, and the junction held 3 bases outside the gene matches. There are 13 residues in the CDR3. Full variable domain (outside the CDR3, taken from reference TRBV19 and TRBJ1-2): DGGITQSPKYLFRKEGQNVTLSCEQNLNHDAMYWYRQDPGQGLRLIYYSQIVNDFQKGDIAEGYSVSREKKESFPLTVTSAQKNPTAFYLCASSPDRDYGYTFGSGTRLTVV.

The chain links TRBV5-1 to TRBJ1-4; 11 bases line up with TRBD1. Germline V gene lookup returns CDR1 SGHRS and CDR2 YFSETQ. V lost 4 bases and J lost 8; bases outside the gene matches: 10. This CDR3 region has 16 residues. The CDR3 sequence is CASSPGSGTGGEKLFF. Here the CDR3 DNA reads TGCGCCAGCAGCCCTGGTTCCGGGACAGGGGGAGAAAAACTGTTTTTT. The full variable domain, in which reference TRBV5-1 and TRBJ1-4 provide the parts outside the CDR3, is KAGVTQTPRYLIKTRGQQVTLSCSPISGHRSVSWYQQTPGQGLQFLFEYFSETQRNKGNFPGRFSGRQFSNSRSEMNVSTLELGDSALYLCASSPGSGTGGEKLFFGSGTQLSVL.

The V call is TRBV19, the J call TRBJ1-5; weak D call: TRBD1 (5 bases). Trimming pared 6 bases from V and 1 base from J, leaving 13 bases between. This CDR3 spans 15 amino acids. Germline CDR1 LNHDA, CDR2 SQIVND (reference sequence). CDR3 sequence (DNA): TGTGCCAGTAGGGGGGAGGTGGGGAGCAATCAGCCCCAGCATTTT. Translation: CASRGEVGSNQPQHF.

This rearrangement joins TRBV7-9 to TRBJ1-2, with D possibly TRBD1 on 6 matching bases. V was clipped by 5 bases and J by 4 bases, with 11 bases between them. This CDR3 region has 13 residues. Germline CDR1 SEHNR, CDR2 FQNEAQ (reference sequence). The CDR3 nucleotides read TGTGCCAGCAGCGACGGGGGGGCCTATGGCTACACCTTC. Translated, it gives CASSDGGAYGYTF. The full variable domain, with the rest looked up from reference TRBV7-9 and TRBJ1-2, is DTGVSQNPRHKITKRGQNVTFRCDPISEHNRLYWYRQTLGQGPEFLTYFQNEAQLEKSRLLSDRFSAERPKGSFSTLEIQRTEQGDSAMYLCASSDGGAYGYTFGSGTRLTVV.

The chain joins TRBV24-1 to TRBJ1-5; D not resolved. Germline V gene data show CDR1 as KGHDR and CDR2 as SFDVKD. Trimming left V 7 bases short and J 1 base short, with 13 bases between. CDR3 length: 15 residues. The CDR3 nucleotides read TGTGCCACCAGCCCTTCGACTCTCAGCAATCAGCCCCAGCATTTT. This encodes CATSPSTLSNQPQHF.

The chain links TRBV14 to TRBJ2-6, with TRBD1 matching over 8 bases. The germline V gene encodes CDR1 SGHDN and CDR2 FVKESK. The ends lost 2 bases at V and 3 bases at J; junction bases unmatched: 6. The CDR3 totals 17 residues. The CDR3 DNA is TGTGCCAGCAGCCAACACAGGGGGATTAGTGGGGCCAACGTCCTGACTTTC. Translating it yields CASSQHRGISGANVLTF.

The chain couples TRBV10-3 to TRBJ2-2; 10 bases map to TRBD1. The V segment lost 6 bases and the J segment 2 bases; nucleotides outside the gene matches: 9. Germline-derived CDR1 and CDR2 are ENHRY and SYGVKD. The CDR3 extends over 17 amino acids. The CDR3 loop is CAIRGPGQGSNTGELFF. CDR3 DNA: TGTGCCATCAGGGGACCGGGACAGGGGTCCAACACCGGGGAGCTGTTTTTT.

The chain is built from TRBV28 and TRBJ1-6, with a possible D match to TRBD1 (6 bases). V lost 2 bases to trimming and J lost 9 bases, with 14 bases between them. This CDR3 is built from 15 residues. Germline-derived CDR1 and CDR2 are MDHEN and SYDVKM. DNA for the CDR3: TGTGCCAGCAGTTTAACAGGGCGGCCCCTTTCACCCCTCCACTTT. Its protein is CASSLTGRPLSPLHF.